This TCR beta chain was profiled in a study of CD8+CD57+ T cells in acquired aplastic anemia. Study as a whole: The mean DNA yield obtained from sorted CD4+ and CD8+ cells came to 3.2 ug.

Study-level findings and limits: Significance was not reached for CD8+ Simpson's diversity between patients and controls. Patients and controls shared over 25 CD8+ CDR3 sequences, which appeared highly expressed in patients and within their immunodominant clones.

The CDR3 consists of 14 residues. The germline V gene has CDR1 SGHTS and CDR2 YDEGEE. With 5 bases clipped from V and 6 bases from J, the junction kept 10 bases outside the gene matches. As regards this clonotype: Its cognate antigen is unknown.

Using genomic DNA as the template, TCR beta VDJ and CDR3 profiling was carried out. TCRdb re-derived calls from the reads in MiXCR, one entry per CDR3 protein. The sample records 160,000 or so distinct CDR3 sequences, 45% to 55% being singletons. Patients selected for sequencing had displayed CD8+CD57+ cell expansion by flow cytometry. Diagnosis of severe acquired aplastic anemia applied to all patients. Sequencing used sorted CD4+, CD8+, or CD8+CD57+ T cells (not recorded which) from PBMCs. This rearrangement joins TRBV5-8 to TRBJ1-2; TRBD1 agrees at 7 bases. The sequence derives from a human donor with aplastic anemia. The CDR3 sequence: CASRTDRERDGYTF. CDR3 nucleotide sequence: TGTGCCAGCAGAACCGACAGGGAGAGGGATGGCTACACCTTC.